This T cell receptor (beta chain) appears in the sequencing data of a study of breast tumors, draining lymph nodes, adjacent tissues listed by TCRdb under 2016. A note on the overall study: In breast cancer patients, the study compared the TCR beta repertoires of tumor, adjacent nontumor tissue and axillary lymph nodes. In human breast cancer, the study set out to assess how tumor, surrounding tissue and draining lymph node repertoires relate to one another and whether T cells might be exchanged between them. Study-wide conclusions, independent of this receptor: Tumors showed preferential V and J gene usage, and their T-cell repertoire diversity fell below that of lymph nodes yet above that of nontumor tissue. The data were considered consistent with the idea that most tumor T cells come from the lymph node and then expand in tumor tissue. The conclusion that tumor T cells originate in lymph nodes was framed as consistent with a hypothesis rather than directly demonstrated. Tumor and nontumor tissue repertoires were significantly more similar in luminal-like than in basal-like breast cancer.

Lymph node samples came from the axillary draining lymph nodes of breast cancer patients. Trimming takes 4 bases off V and 5 bases off J; junction bases not matched to a gene: 16. The cysteine opens and the phenylalanine closes a CDR3 of 17 amino acids. The sequence is cut down to CDR3 DNA, 51 bases in frame from base 1. In the germline V gene, CDR1 corresponds to SGHAT and CDR2 to FQNNGV. This clonotype was counted many times. The antigen it binds to is not known. Per-base qualities were not stored, and no clone one base away is much larger. Data came from an Illumina HiSeq 2000. TCR beta chain libraries were generated through multiplex PCR amplification. High-throughput sequencing was used to analyze the amplified TCR beta chain products. TCRdb reanalyzed the raw reads on its own, using fastp at Q25 for trimming and MiXCR for clone calling, and kept in-frame beta chains. Every entry covers one CDR3 protein and lists the most common genes and DNA from its rows. Within this sample are about 140,000 distinct CDR3 sequences, with 30% to 35% of them counted one time only. Roughly 2.3% of the sample comes from the top ten.

In this chain, TRBV11-2 is recombined with TRBJ2-5, with TRBD2 matching 7 junction bases. The sequenced sample consisted of axillary lymph node tissue. The clonotype comes from a female donor with breast cancer. Some clones in this sample may be carry-over from other donors' samples. The CDR3 has the sequence CASSSSRGAGLIETQYF. The bases are TGTGCCAGCAGCTCCTCGCGGGGAGCGGGATTGATCGAGACCCAGTACTTC.